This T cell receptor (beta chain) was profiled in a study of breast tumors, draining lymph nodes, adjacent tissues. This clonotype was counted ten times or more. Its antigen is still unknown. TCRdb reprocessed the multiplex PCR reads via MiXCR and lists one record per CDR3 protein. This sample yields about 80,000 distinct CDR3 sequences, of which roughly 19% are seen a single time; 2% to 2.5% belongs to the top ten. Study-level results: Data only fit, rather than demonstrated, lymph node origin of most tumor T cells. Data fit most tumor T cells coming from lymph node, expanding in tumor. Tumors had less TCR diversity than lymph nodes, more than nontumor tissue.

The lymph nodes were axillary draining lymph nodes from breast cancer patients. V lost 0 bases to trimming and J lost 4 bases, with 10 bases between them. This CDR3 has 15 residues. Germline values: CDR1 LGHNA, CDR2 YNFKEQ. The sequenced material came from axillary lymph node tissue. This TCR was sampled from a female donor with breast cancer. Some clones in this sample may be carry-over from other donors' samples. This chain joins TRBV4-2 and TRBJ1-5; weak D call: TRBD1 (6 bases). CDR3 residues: CASSQDGQPNQPQHF. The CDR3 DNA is TGTGCCAGCAGCCAAGATGGACAGCCTAATCAGCCCCAGCATTTT.